This T cell receptor (beta chain) came from a study of blood T cell repertoires in COVID-19. Study as a whole: Sites across the United States, Italy and Spain contributed samples from acute and convalescent COVID-19. T cells, B-cell-depleted T cells, or PBMCs provided the cDNA or gDNA that served as material.

A single count supports this clone. The CDR3 consists of 13 residues. Per the original methods: Amplification from reference gene primers served as the basis for estimated nucleated cell counts. TCRdb keeps only in-frame clones here, not all; method: immunoSEQ multiplex PCR. V and J calls plus clone size are reproduced from that table; the DNA served to infer D and trimming. This table holds around 370,000 clones, about 93% found once. Source material: peripheral blood. The chain couples TRBV12-1 to TRBJ2-4; the table's D call, TRBD1, has no DNA check behind it. TRBV12-1 is a pseudogene. The clonotype originates from a woman under 30 who had recovered from COVID-19. The CDR3 coding sequence is TGTGCCAGCAGCTTTGGGGGCGGTGACATTCAGTACTTC. Residues: CASSFGGGDIQYF.